This entry describes one T cell receptor beta chain. Its target is not known. The table came from immunoSEQ multiplex PCR; TCRdb's copy has only in-frame clones and leaves some out. Here the sample spans 400,000 to 450,000 clones, over 80% being singletons. This record belongs to a study of Ad26.COV2.S vaccination and SARS-CoV-2 variants. As for treatment: around 19 received Ad26.COV2.S at low or high dose, single or two shots; about 5 received placebo; per-sample allocation not given. Vaccine and placebo recipients were sampled on day 63 after the first injection. This CDR3 has 13 amino acids. In germline, CDR1 is WSHSY, CDR2 SAAADI. Trimming stripped 6 bases from V and 2 bases from J, with 10 bases between. Whole-study findings and limits: Researchers reported similar non-spike TCR breadth in vaccine and placebo recipients. Overall T cell responses may have been underestimated by the analyses of TCR breadth and depth.

The starting material was peripheral blood, obtained in a trial of Ad26.COV2.S vaccine versus placebo. The chain is built from TRBV10-2 and TRBJ1-2; D is uncertain. The clonotype comes from a person between 18 and 65 years old who received the Ad26.COV2.S COVID-19 vaccine or a placebo. The CDR3 DNA reads TGCGCCAGCAGCCAGACGATAAACTATGGCTACACCTTC. Translated, it gives CASSQTINYGYTF.